This TCR beta chain was retrieved from a study of blood T cell repertoires in COVID-19. Only in-frame clones appear in the TCRdb table, and some are missing; sequencing was by immunoSEQ multiplex PCR. The repertoire consists of under 450,000 clones, with under 85% occurring once and the leading ten covering about 4.8%. Sample: PBMCs or T cells enriched from blood (not recorded which). The clonotype originates from a woman aged 50 to 65 who had recovered from COVID-19.

CDR3 sequence reads: CASSAAPTDTQYF. The CDR3 DNA reads TGTGCCAGCAGCGCGGCCCCCACAGATACGCAGTATTTT. This chain connects TRBV7-9 to TRBJ2-3; D is uncertain. Germline values: CDR1 SEHNR, CDR2 FQNEAQ (reference sequence). The CDR3 consists of 13 residues. The V gene lost 5 bases and the J gene lost 2 bases, with 8 bases spanning the gap.